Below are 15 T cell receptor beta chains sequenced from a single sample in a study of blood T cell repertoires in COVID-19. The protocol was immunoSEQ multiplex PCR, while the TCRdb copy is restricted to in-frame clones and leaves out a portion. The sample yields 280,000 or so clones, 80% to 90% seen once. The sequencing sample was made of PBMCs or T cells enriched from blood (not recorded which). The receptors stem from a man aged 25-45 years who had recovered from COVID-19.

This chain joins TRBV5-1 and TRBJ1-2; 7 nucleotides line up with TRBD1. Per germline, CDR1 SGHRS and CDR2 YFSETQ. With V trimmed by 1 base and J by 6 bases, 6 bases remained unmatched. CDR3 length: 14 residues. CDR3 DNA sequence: TGCGCCAGCAGCTTGACATCGACAGGGAATGGCTACACCTTC. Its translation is CASSLTSTGNGYTF.

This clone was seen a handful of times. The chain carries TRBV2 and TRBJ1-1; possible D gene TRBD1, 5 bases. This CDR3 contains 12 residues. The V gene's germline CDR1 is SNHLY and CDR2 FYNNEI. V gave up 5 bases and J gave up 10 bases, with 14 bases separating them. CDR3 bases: TGTGCCAGCAGTCAAAGGGGTTTTGGAGCTTTCTTT. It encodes CASSQRGFGAFF. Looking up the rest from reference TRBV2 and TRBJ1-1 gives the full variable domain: EPEVTQTPSHQVTQMGQEVILRCVPISNHLYFYWYRQILGQKVEFLVSFYNNEISEKSEIFDDQFSVERPDGSNFTLKIRSTKLEDSAMYFCASSQRGFGAFFGQGTRLTVV.

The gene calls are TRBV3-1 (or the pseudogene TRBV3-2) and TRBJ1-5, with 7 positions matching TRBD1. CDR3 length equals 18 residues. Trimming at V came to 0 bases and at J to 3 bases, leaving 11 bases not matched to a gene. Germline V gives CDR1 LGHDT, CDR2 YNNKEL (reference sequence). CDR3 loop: CASSQDWGKRGPNQPQHF. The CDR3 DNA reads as TGTGCCAGCAGCCAAGATTGGGGCAAAAGGGGGCCCAATCAGCCCCAGCATTTT.

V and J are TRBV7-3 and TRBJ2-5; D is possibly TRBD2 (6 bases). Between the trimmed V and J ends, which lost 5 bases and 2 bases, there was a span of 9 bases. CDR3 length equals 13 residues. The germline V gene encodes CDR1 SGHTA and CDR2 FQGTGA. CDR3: CASSAGRQETQYF. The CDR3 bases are TGTGCCAGCAGCGCGGGACGGCAAGAGACCCAGTACTTC.

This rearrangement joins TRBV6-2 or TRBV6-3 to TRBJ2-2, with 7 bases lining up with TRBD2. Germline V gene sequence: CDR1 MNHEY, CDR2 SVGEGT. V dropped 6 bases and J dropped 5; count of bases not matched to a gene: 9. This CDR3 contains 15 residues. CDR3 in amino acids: CASSLDPGGTGELFF. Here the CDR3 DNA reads TGTGCCAGCAGCCTTGACCCGGGAGGTACCGGGGAGCTGTTTTTT.

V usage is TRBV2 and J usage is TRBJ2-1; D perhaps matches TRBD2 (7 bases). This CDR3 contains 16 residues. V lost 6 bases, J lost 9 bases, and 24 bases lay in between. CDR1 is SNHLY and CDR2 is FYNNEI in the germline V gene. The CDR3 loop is CASRSPGGGSFSEQFF. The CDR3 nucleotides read TGTGCCAGCAGGTCTCCCGGCGGGGGCAGTTTCTCTGAGCAGTTCTTC.

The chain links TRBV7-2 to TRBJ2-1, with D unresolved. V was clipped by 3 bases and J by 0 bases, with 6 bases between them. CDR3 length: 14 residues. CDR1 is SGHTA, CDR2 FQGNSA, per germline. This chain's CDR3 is CASSFSSSYNEQFF. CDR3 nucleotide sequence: TGTGCCAGCAGCTTCTCCAGCTCCTACAATGAGCAGTTCTTC.

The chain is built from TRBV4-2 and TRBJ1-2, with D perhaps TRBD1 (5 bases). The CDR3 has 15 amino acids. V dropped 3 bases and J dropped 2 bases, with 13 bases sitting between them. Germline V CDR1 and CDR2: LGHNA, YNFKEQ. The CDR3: CASSQLTDGNYGYTF. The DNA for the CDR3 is TGTGCCAGCAGCCAGTTGACAGACGGAAACTATGGCTACACCTTC.

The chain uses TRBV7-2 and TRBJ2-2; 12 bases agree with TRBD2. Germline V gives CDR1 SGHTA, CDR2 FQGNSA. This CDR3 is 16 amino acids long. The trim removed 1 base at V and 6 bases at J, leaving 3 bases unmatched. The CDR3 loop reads CASSLGGLAGSGELFF. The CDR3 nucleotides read TGTGCCAGCAGCTTAGGTGGACTAGCGGGGTCCGGGGAGCTGTTTTTT.

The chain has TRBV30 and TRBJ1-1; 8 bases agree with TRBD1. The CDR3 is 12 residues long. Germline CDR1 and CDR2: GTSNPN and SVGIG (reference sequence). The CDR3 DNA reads TGTGCATATTACAGGGGGGGCACTGAAGCTTTCTTT. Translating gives CAYYRGGTEAFF.

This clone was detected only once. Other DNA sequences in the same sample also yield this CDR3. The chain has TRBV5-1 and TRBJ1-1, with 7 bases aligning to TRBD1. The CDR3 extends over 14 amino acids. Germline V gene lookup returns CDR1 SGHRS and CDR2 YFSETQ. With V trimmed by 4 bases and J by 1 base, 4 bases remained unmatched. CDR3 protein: CASSPDRPNTEAFF. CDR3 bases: TGCGCCAGCAGCCCGGACAGGCCGAACACTGAAGCTTTCTTT.

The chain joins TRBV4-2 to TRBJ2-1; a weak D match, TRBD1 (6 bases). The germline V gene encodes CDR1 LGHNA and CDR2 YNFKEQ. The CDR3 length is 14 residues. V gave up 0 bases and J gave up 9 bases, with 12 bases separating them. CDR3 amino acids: CASSQEGKGVEQFF. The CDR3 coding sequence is TGTGCCAGCAGCCAAGAGGGTAAGGGGGTTGAGCAGTTCTTC.

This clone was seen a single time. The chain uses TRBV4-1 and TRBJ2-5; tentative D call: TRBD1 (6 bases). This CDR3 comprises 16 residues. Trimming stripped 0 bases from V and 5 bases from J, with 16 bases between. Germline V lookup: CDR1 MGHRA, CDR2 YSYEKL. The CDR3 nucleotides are TGCGCCAGCAGCCAAGATCAAGGTCTTCAGGGGGAGACCCAGTACTTC. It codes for CASSQDQGLQGETQYF.

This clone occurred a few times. CDR3 protein: CASSLGQGMNNSPLHF. The CDR3 bases are TGCGCCAGCAGCTTGGGGCAGGGTATGAATAATTCACCCCTCCACTTT. The chain combines TRBV5-1 with TRBJ1-6; tentatively, D is TRBD1 (5 bases). The CDR3 totals 16 residues. Trimming took 0 bases from V and 5 from J, leaving 12 bases between them. Looked up from germline, CDR1 is SGHRS and CDR2 is YFSETQ. The full variable domain, with the rest looked up from reference TRBV5-1 and TRBJ1-6, is KAGVTQTPRYLIKTRGQQVTLSCSPISGHRSVSWYQQTPGQGLQFLFEYFSETQRNKGNFPGRFSGRQFSNSRSEMNVSTLELGDSALYLCASSLGQGMNNSPLHFGNGTRLTVT.

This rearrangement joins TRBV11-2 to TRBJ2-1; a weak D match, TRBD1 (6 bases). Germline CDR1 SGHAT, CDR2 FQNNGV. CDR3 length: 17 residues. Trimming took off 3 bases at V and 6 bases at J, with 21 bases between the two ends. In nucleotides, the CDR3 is TGTGCCAGCAGCTTTTATCTTGGGCAGGGGCTCTCCAATGAGCAGTTCTTC. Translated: CASSFYLGQGLSNEQFF.